This T cell receptor (beta chain) comes out of a study of blood T cell repertoires in COVID-19. Study-level information: Samples taken during acute and convalescent COVID-19 were collected in the United States, Italy and Spain.

Germline-derived CDR1 and CDR2 are MNHEY and SMNVEV (reference sequence). The CDR3 spans 13 residues. V lost 3 bases to trimming and J lost 7 bases, with 12 bases between them. Repertoires were generated with immunoSEQ multiplex PCR, while TCRdb's copy carries only in-frame clones and drops some. The sample shows approximately 89,000 clones, 90% to 95% of them seen only once. Input material: peripheral blood. This chain uses TRBV27 with TRBJ1-2; the D gene is possibly TRBD1 (6 bases). The sequence was collected from a human donor with active COVID-19. The donor label of this sample is uncertain. The CDR3 DNA is TGTGCCAGCAGTTTTGCGGGGGCTGGTGGCTACACCTTC. Amino acid sequence: CASSFAGAGGYTF.